Presented here are 23 T cell receptor beta chains from one specimen sequenced in a study of spatial heterogeneity in lung cancer. Each CDR3 protein is one row after TCRdb ran MiXCR on the 5' RACE reads. The sample has tens of thousands of distinct CDR3 sequences; about 4.3% are singletons. Antigens of these TCRs are unknown. Study-wide points: Tumor mutation count correlated with how many alpha and beta TCRs expanded intratumorally.

Stated time point: sample taken at primary tumor resection. The sample consisted of lung tumor tissue, taken at surgery. The receptor set was obtained from a male donor with early-stage non-small cell lung cancer.

This clonotype was recorded at least ten times. V usage is TRBV6-5 and J usage is TRBJ1-2; D is unclear. Germline CDR1 is MNHEY and CDR2 is SVGAGI. The CDR3 extends over 15 amino acids. The germline V and J ends were trimmed by 0 bases and 4 bases, with 12 bases remaining between them. CDR3 nucleotide sequence: TGTGCCAGCAGTTACTCGTTCACCGGAAGCTATGGCTACACCTTC. Protein sequence: CASSYSFTGSYGYTF.

V usage is TRBV5-1 and J usage is TRBJ1-2; D call uncertain. Germline V gene data show CDR1 as SGHRS and CDR2 as YFSETQ. This CDR3 comprises 13 residues. The ends were cut back, 3 bases at V and 8 bases at J, with 14 bases in the middle. In DNA, the CDR3 is TGCGCCAGCAGCTCTGATGGACCGAGGGGCTACACCTTC. The encoded protein is CASSSDGPRGYTF.

Ten or more counts support this clonotype. The chain is built from TRBV3-1 and TRBJ2-2; tentatively, D is TRBD2 (5 bases). V was shortened by 1 base and J by 1 base, with 10 bases between the two germline ends. This CDR3 is built from 16 residues. The germline CDR1 and CDR2 sequences are LGHDT and YNNKEL (reference sequence). The CDR3 coding sequence is TGTGCCAGCAGCCAAGGAGGGCGACAGAACACCGGGGAGCTGTTTTTT. Protein: CASSQGGRQNTGELFF.

This clonotype was seen at least ten times. V and J are TRBV24-1 and TRBJ1-2; possible D gene TRBD1, 5 bases. CDR1 and CDR2 (germline): KGHDR, SFDVKD. The CDR3 is made up of 15 amino acids. Trimming removed 3 bases at V and 0 bases at J, with 10 bases between. The CDR3 here is CATSDAGRANYGYTF. CDR3 coding DNA: TGTGCCACCAGTGATGCGGGACGGGCTAACTATGGCTACACCTTC.

This clonotype was seen repeatedly, ten times or more. The rearrangement joins TRBV20-1 to TRBJ2-7; TRBD2 might be the D (5 bases). The CDR3 loop spans 12 amino acids. Germline lookup yields CDR1 DFQATT and CDR2 SNEGSKA (reference sequence). V lost 2 bases and J 8 bases, leaving 13 bases between the germline ends. CDR3 DNA sequence: TGCAGTGCTAGAACGACGGAGGAGAAGCAGTACTTC. This codes for CSARTTEEKQYF.

This clonotype was counted at least ten times. The chain couples TRBV6-6 to TRBJ2-4, with D perhaps given as TRBD1 or TRBD2 (6 bases each). Germline V gene lookup returns CDR1 MNHNY and CDR2 SVGAGI (reference sequence). Trimming removed 6 bases at V and 5 bases at J, with 17 bases between. The CDR3 contains 15 residues. CDR3 region: CASSPGGTGQNIQYF. CDR3 sequence (DNA): TGTGCCAGCAGCCCCGGGGGCACGGGTCAAAACATTCAGTACTTC.

With respect to this clonotype: A read error may explain this, as a much larger clone is one base away. V gene TRBV6-1 combines with J gene TRBJ2-7; D call uncertain. The CDR3 runs to 12 residues. The germline CDR1 and CDR2 sequences are MNHNS and SASEGT. The DNA of the CDR3 is TGTCCCAGCAGCCCGGAGTTCCACGAGCAGTACTTC. As protein: CPSSPEFHEQYF.

This clonotype occurred many times. This chain uses TRBV6-1 with TRBJ1-4; 7 nucleotides match TRBD1. Trimming took 4 bases from V and 8 from J; bases not matched to a gene: 4. CDR1 and CDR2 from the germline V gene are MNHNS and SASEGT. This CDR3 is 13 amino acids long. CDR3 coding DNA: TGTGCCAGCAGTGTTCAGGGGGAAGAAAAACTGTTTTTT. Translating it yields CASSVQGEEKLFF.

The table lists this clonotype with many counts. V usage is TRBV13 and J usage is TRBJ1-1; TRBD1 is a possible D gene (5 bases). The CDR3 contains 13 residues. Deletions cut 1 base from V and 6 bases from J, with 9 bases between. In germline, CDR1 is PRHDT, CDR2 FYEKMQ (reference sequence). CDR3 sequence (DNA): TGTGCCAGCAGCTTAGTATCAGGGTCTGAAGCTTTCTTT. It codes for CASSLVSGSEAFF.

There are many counts of this clonotype. V gene TRBV29-1 combines with J gene TRBJ2-1; a weak D match, TRBD1 (6 bases). This CDR3 contains 14 residues. The ends were cut back, 5 bases at V and 1 base at J, with 12 bases in the middle. Germline V gene data show CDR1 as SQVTM and CDR2 as ANQGSEA. DNA for the CDR3: TGCAGCGTTTCAGGGGCGATGTCCTACAATGAGCAGTTCTTC. Translating it yields CSVSGAMSYNEQFF.

At least ten counts were recorded for this clonotype. CDR3 amino acids: CASRREGSYNEQFF. CDR3 bases: TGTGCCAGCCGGAGGGAGGGATCCTACAATGAGCAGTTCTTC. The V call is TRBV12-3 or TRBV12-4, the J call TRBJ2-1, with 7 bases lining up with TRBD2. Trimming cost V 8 bases and J 1 base; bases outside gene matches: 5. This CDR3 is 14 amino acids long.

The chain has TRBV7-2 and TRBJ2-1; the D gene could be TRBD1 or TRBD2 (5 bases each). Germline-derived CDR1 and CDR2 are SGHTA and FQGNSA. Trimming stripped 11 bases from V and 7 bases from J, with 18 bases between. The CDR3 is 13 amino acids. Here the CDR3 DNA reads TGTGCCTGGGGCGGGCCCGCGGTGAATGAGCAGTTCTTC. It codes for CAWGGPAVNEQFF.

This clonotype appeared many times. J is TRBJ2-2 and V is TRBV29-1; D may be TRBD2 (5 bases). The CDR3 is 13 amino acids. Deletions cut 5 bases from V and 4 bases from J, with 11 bases between. Germline V gene sequence: CDR1 SQVTM, CDR2 ANQGSEA. The CDR3 is CSVSGTSTGELFF. CDR3 coding DNA: TGCAGCGTTAGTGGAACTAGCACCGGGGAGCTGTTTTTT.

There are many counts of this clonotype. CDR3 residues: CASSYSNRGGGYTF. Here the CDR3 DNA reads TGTGCCAGCAGTTACTCGAATCGAGGGGGCGGCTACACCTTC. The chain employs TRBV6-5 and TRBJ1-2; 7 bases are a match to TRBD1. V shed 0 bases, J shed 8 bases, and the junction held 6 bases outside the gene matches. Germline V gene sequence: CDR1 MNHEY, CDR2 SVGAGI. The CDR3 totals 14 residues.

There are many counts of this clonotype. This rearrangement joins TRBV6-1 to TRBJ2-1; D remains unclear. The CDR3 length is 11 residues. Germline CDR1 and CDR2: MNHNS and SASEGT. V lost 6 bases, J lost 5 bases, and 5 bases lay in between. In DNA form, the CDR3 reads TGTGCCAGCAGGGACCACAATGAGCAGTTCTTC. Encoded protein: CASRDHNEQFF.

This clonotype was seen only a few times. The J gene is TRBJ2-5, the V gene TRBV7-8, with 8 nucleotides matching TRBD2. J was trimmed by 4 bases and V by 1 base; bases with no gene match: 8. This CDR3 has 16 residues. Germline CDR1 reads SGHVS; CDR2 reads FQNEAQ. The CDR3 region has the DNA TGTGCCAGCAGCTTAGTGGTTACGGGAGGGGGAGAGACCCAGTACTTC. The encoded protein is CASSLVVTGGGETQYF.

This clonotype was found many times. This chain links TRBV7-9 with TRBJ2-4; TRBD2 matches at 12 bases. In germline, CDR1 is SEHNR, CDR2 FQNEAQ (reference sequence). Trimming cost V 5 bases and J 1 base; bases outside gene matches: 9. This CDR3 has 18 residues. In DNA, the CDR3 is TGTGCCAGCAGCGCCGCGTGGCTAGCGGGAGGGGCCAAAAACATTCAGTACTTC. Protein product: CASSAAWLAGGAKNIQYF.

This clonotype was observed at least ten times. The chain joins TRBV7-9 to TRBJ1-3; 7 nucleotides line up with TRBD1. The CDR3 totals 16 residues. In germline, CDR1 is SEHNR, CDR2 FQNEAQ (reference sequence). The V gene end was trimmed by 5 bases and the J gene end by 4 bases; junction bases not matched to a gene: 11. CDR3 sequence: CASSAQGGSSGNTIYF. The DNA for the CDR3 is TGTGCCAGCAGCGCCCAGGGGGGAAGCTCCGGAAACACCATATATTTT.

There are many counts of this clonotype. The chain links TRBV11-1 to TRBJ2-3; D is undetermined. Germline-derived CDR1 and CDR2 are SGHAT and FQDESV (reference sequence). CDR3 length: 12 residues. Trimming took 3 bases from V and 2 from J, leaving 3 bases between them. CDR3 in amino acids: CASSFSTDTQYF. CDR3 coding DNA: TGTGCCAGCAGCTTTTCCACAGATACGCAGTATTTT.

This clonotype was picked up a small number of times. This chain links TRBV5-1 with TRBJ1-2; D is unclear. The CDR3 covers 14 residues. The V and J ends lost 2 bases and 6 bases respectively, with 14 bases between them. Germline V gives CDR1 SGHRS, CDR2 YFSETQ. CDR3 residues: CASSFTTRQHGYTF. CDR3 sequence (DNA): TGCGCCAGCAGCTTCACGACAAGGCAGCATGGCTACACCTTC.

This clonotype was seen repeatedly, ten times or more. The genes are TRBV7-9 and TRBJ1-1; D gene uncertain. CDR3 length equals 13 residues. The ends were cut back, 10 bases at V and 5 bases at J, with 17 bases in the middle. Germline V gene data show CDR1 as SEHNR and CDR2 as FQNEAQ (reference sequence). This chain's CDR3 is CATPLDGRTEAFF. In DNA, the CDR3 is TGTGCCACCCCCCTGGATGGGAGGACTGAAGCTTTCTTT.

This clonotype came up many times. The chain joins TRBV4-3 to TRBJ2-2; 11 bases match TRBD1. The CDR3 totals 18 residues. CDR1 is LGHNA, CDR2 YSLEER, per germline. V dropped 4 bases and J dropped 5; count of bases not matched to a gene: 12. CDR3 DNA: TGCGCCAGCAGCCGACGGCCTCCGGGACAGGGGGGGACCGGGGAGCTGTTTTTT. Protein: CASSRRPPGQGGTGELFF.

The rearrangement uses TRBV18 and TRBJ1-1; 7 bases map to TRBD1. The CDR3 consists of 13 residues. After removal of 6 bases from V and 5 bases from J, the junction contained 6 bases not matched to a gene. Germline lookup yields CDR1 KGHSH and CDR2 LQKENI. The CDR3 sequence: CASSQQGNTEAFF. CDR3 DNA: TGTGCCAGCTCTCAACAGGGGAATACTGAAGCTTTCTTT.